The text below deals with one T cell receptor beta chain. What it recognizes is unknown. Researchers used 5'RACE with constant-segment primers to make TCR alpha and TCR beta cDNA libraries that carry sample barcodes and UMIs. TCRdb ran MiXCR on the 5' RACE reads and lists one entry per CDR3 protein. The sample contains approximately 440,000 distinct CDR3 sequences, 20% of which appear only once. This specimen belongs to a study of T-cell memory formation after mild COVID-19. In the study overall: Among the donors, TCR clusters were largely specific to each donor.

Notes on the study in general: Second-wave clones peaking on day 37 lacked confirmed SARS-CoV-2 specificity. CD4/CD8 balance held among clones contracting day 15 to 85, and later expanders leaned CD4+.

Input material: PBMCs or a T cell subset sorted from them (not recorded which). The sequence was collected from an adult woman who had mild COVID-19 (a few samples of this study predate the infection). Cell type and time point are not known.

CDR3 region: CASRDGSFYEQYF. CDR3 sequence (DNA): TGTGCCAGCAGGGACGGGAGTTTCTACGAGCAGTACTTC. The chain links TRBV7-9 to TRBJ2-7, with D possibly TRBD2 on 6 matching bases. The V and J ends lost 6 bases and 3 bases respectively, with 12 bases between them. Germline CDR1 is SEHNR and CDR2 is FQNEAQ (reference sequence). This CDR3 has 13 residues.